These 20 T cell receptor beta chains share one sample of origin, sequenced in a study of cytomegalovirus exposure and HLA in healthy donors. 60 Vbeta and 13 Jbeta primers were used in PCR. Libraries were prepared by immunoSEQ multiplex PCR; TCRdb keeps only in-frame clonotypes and omits some of them. The table records around 120,000 clones, about 80% of them present only once. Source material: PBMCs. These receptors were collected from a girl aged 2-10 years in good health and CMV-seronegative.

V is TRBV5-6 and J is TRBJ2-1; 12 bases agree with TRBD2. V trimming: 5 bases; J trimming: 5 bases; junction bases outside the gene matches: 5. The germline gives CDR1 SGHDT, CDR2 YYEEEE. The CDR3 runs 15 residues. CDR3 bases: TGTGCCAGCAGTCTAGCGGGGGGGCCCCACAATGAGCAGTTCTTC. Encoded protein: CASSLAGGPHNEQFF.

The rearrangement joins TRBV9 to TRBJ2-3; 9 nucleotides align to TRBD2. V dropped 4 bases and J dropped 6; count of bases not matched to a gene: 6. The CDR3 consists of 14 residues. Germline CDR1 and CDR2: SGDLS and YYNGEE. CDR3: CASSSGGGVDTQYF. CDR3 DNA sequence: TGTGCCAGCAGCTCTGGCGGGGGGGTCGATACGCAGTATTTT.

Only a few counts were recorded for this clone. The genes are TRBV5-8 and TRBJ1-5; 7 bases are a match to TRBD1. The germline V gene encodes CDR1 SGHTS and CDR2 YDEGEE. The CDR3 loop spans 14 amino acids. Trimming took 3 bases from V and 4 from J; bases not matched to a gene: 4. The DNA of the CDR3 is TGTGCCAGCAGCTCGGGGACAGTTAATCAGCCCCAGCATTTT. It translates to CASSSGTVNQPQHF. Full variable domain (rest looked up from reference TRBV5-8 and TRBJ1-5): EAGVTQSPTHLIKTRGQQATLRCSPISGHTSVYWYQQALGLGLQFLLWYDEGEERNRGNFPPRFSGRQFPNYSSELNVNALELEDSALYLCASSSGTVNQPQHFGDGTRLSIL.

The chain links TRBV19 to TRBJ1-4; 11 bases align to TRBD1. CDR3 length: 16 residues. Trimming removed 4 bases from V and 6 bases from J; junction bases left unmatched: 7. Germline V gene sequence: CDR1 LNHDA, CDR2 SQIVND (reference sequence). CDR3 in amino acids: CASSRTGGADDEKLFF. CDR3 bases: TGTGCCAGTAGTAGGACAGGGGGCGCGGACGATGAAAAACTGTTTTTT.

The rearrangement links TRBV14 to TRBJ2-1; 8 nucleotides line up with TRBD1. V lost 2 bases, J lost 4 bases, and 10 bases stayed unmatched. Germline lookup yields CDR1 SGHDN and CDR2 FVKESK. The CDR3 contains 17 residues. Written as DNA, the CDR3 is TGTGCCAGCAGCCAATTCCCAGGGACAGGCGATTACAATGAGCAGTTCTTC. Protein: CASSQFPGTGDYNEQFF.

This chain joins TRBV5-1 and TRBJ2-5; D is perhaps TRBD1 (5 bases). CDR3 length: 14 residues. The germline V and J ends were trimmed by 3 bases and 5 bases, with 14 bases remaining between them. Germline V gene data show CDR1 as SGHRS and CDR2 as YFSETQ. The DNA of the CDR3 is TGCGCCAGCAGCTCGGATACAGGTGGGGAGACCCAGTACTTC. The encoded protein is CASSSDTGGETQYF.

The rearrangement joins TRBV19 to TRBJ2-2; TRBD2 agrees at 7 bases. The V gene end was trimmed by 6 bases and the J gene end by 1 base; junction bases not matched to a gene: 5. This CDR3 spans 15 amino acids. Per the germline V gene, CDR1 is LNHDA and CDR2 is SQIVND (reference sequence). The CDR3 nucleotides read TGTGCCAGTAGCTCCGGGAGGCGGAACACCGGGGAGCTGTTTTTT. This translates into CASSSGRRNTGELFF.

This clone occurred a few times. The chain is built from TRBV6-1 and TRBJ2-2; the match to TRBD2 covers 9 bases. The germline CDR1 and CDR2 sequences are MNHNS and SASEGT. The CDR3 loop spans 14 amino acids. V lost 6 bases to trimming and J lost 4 bases; unmatched junction nucleotides: 3. CDR3 sequence (DNA): TGTGCCAGCAGGGAACTAGCGGGCACCGGGGAGCTGTTTTTT. Protein: CASRELAGTGELFF.

This sequence joins TRBV5-1 and TRBJ2-5, with 8 bases fitting TRBD2. Germline lookup yields CDR1 SGHRS and CDR2 YFSETQ. With V trimmed by 0 bases and J by 1 base, 8 bases remained unmatched. The CDR3 is 17 amino acids. In DNA, the CDR3 is TGCGCCAGCAGCTTGGTTTACGGCGGGAGGATCCAAGAGACCCAGTACTTC. Translation gives CASSLVYGGRIQETQYF.

The chain carries TRBV11-1 and TRBJ2-2; 13 bases are shared with TRBD2. Germline lookup yields CDR1 SGHAT and CDR2 FQDESV (reference sequence). V lost 5 bases and J lost 5; bases outside the gene matches: 8. This CDR3 has 17 residues. CDR3 sequence reads: CASSKRTSGSNTGELFF. Here the CDR3 DNA reads TGTGCCAGCAGCAAACGGACTAGCGGGAGTAATACCGGGGAGCTGTTTTTT.

This chain's CDR3 is CASSMLQVVGTGGNQPQHF. The CDR3, as DNA: TGTGCCAGTAGTATGCTTCAGGTTGTCGGGACAGGGGGCAATCAGCCCCAGCATTTT. This sequence joins TRBV19 and TRBJ1-5; 10 bases line up with TRBD1. Germline CDR1 LNHDA, CDR2 SQIVND (reference sequence). V lost 3 bases to trimming and J lost 2 bases; unmatched junction nucleotides: 13. This CDR3 spans 19 amino acids.

J is TRBJ1-2 and V is TRBV27; 8 bases are a match to TRBD1. The germline V gene has CDR1 MNHEY and CDR2 SMNVEV (reference sequence). With V trimmed by 2 bases and J by 3 bases, 5 bases remained unmatched. This CDR3 has 15 residues. The CDR3 coding sequence is TGTGCCAGCAGTTTAACAGGGGGAGGAGACTATGGCTACACCTTC. Translation: CASSLTGGGDYGYTF.

The V call is TRBV7-2, the J call TRBJ1-6; TRBD1 might be the D (6 bases). The CDR3 has 14 amino acids. V was pared by 7 bases and J by 6 bases, with 13 bases between. CDR1 and CDR2 (germline): SGHTA, FQGNSA. This CDR3 is CASTGQNLNSPLHF. Here the CDR3 DNA reads TGTGCCAGCACCGGACAGAACCTTAATTCACCCCTCCACTTT.

The chain employs TRBV19 and TRBJ1-2; 8 nucleotides match TRBD1. J lost 6 bases, V lost 1 base, and 7 bases had no gene match. CDR1 and CDR2 from the germline V gene are LNHDA and SQIVND (reference sequence). There are 15 residues in the CDR3. The CDR3 sequence: CASSIAAGGEDGYTF. The CDR3 bases are TGTGCCAGTAGTATAGCCGCAGGGGGCGAAGATGGCTACACCTTC.

CDR3 DNA sequence: TGTGCCAGTAGTTTTGGGGCGGGGGACACTGAAGCTTTCTTT. Its protein is CASSFGAGDTEAFF. V usage is TRBV19 and J usage is TRBJ1-1; possibly TRBD1 for D (5 bases). The CDR3 spans 14 residues. Trimming pared 5 bases from V and 3 bases from J, leaving 13 bases between. From germline, CDR1 is LNHDA and CDR2 SQIVND (reference sequence).

The table lists this clone with a few counts. The CDR3 DNA sequence: TGTGCCAGCCACGCCGGGACAGCAAACGAGCAGTACTTC. Its protein product is CASHAGTANEQYF. This chain links TRBV28 with TRBJ2-7; 7 bases line up with TRBD1. The CDR3 totals 13 residues. V dropped 8 bases and J dropped 5; count of bases not matched to a gene: 9. In germline, CDR1 is MDHEN, CDR2 SYDVKM. Full variable domain (rest looked up from reference TRBV28 and TRBJ2-7): DVKVTQSSRYLVKRTGEKVFLECVQDMDHENMFWYRQDPGLGLRLIYFSYDVKMKEKGDIPEGYSVSREKKERFSLILESASTNQTSMYLCASHAGTANEQYFGPGTRLTVT.

The chain links TRBV28 to TRBJ1-2, with 8 nucleotides matching TRBD1. This CDR3 is built from 11 residues. Germline lookup yields CDR1 MDHEN and CDR2 SYDVKM. V lost 4 bases to trimming and J lost 14 bases; unmatched junction nucleotides: 6. The CDR3 region has the DNA TGTGCCAGCAGTTCCGTCCGGACAGGGACCTTC. Protein product: CASSSVRTGTF.

This clone came up once. The V and J genes are TRBV10-3 and TRBJ1-1; D may be TRBD1 (6 bases). This CDR3 comprises 15 residues. The V and J ends lost 6 bases and 2 bases respectively, with 16 bases between them. Germline values: CDR1 ENHRY, CDR2 SYGVKD. The CDR3 loop is CAISQAQDSNTEAFF. Written as DNA, the CDR3 is TGTGCCATCAGCCAGGCCCAGGACAGTAACACTGAAGCTTTCTTT.

V and J are TRBV6-5 and TRBJ1-2; D possibly corresponds to TRBD1 (6 bases). Germline values: CDR1 MNHEY, CDR2 SVGAGI. Trimming removed 4 bases at V and 3 bases at J, with 18 bases between. CDR3 length: 16 amino acids. CDR3 nucleotide sequence: TGTGCCAGCAGTTCCTATGCAGGGGCCGATCACTATGGCTACACCTTC. Translating it yields CASSSYAGADHYGYTF.

The chain links TRBV2 to TRBJ2-7; no clear D gene. Germline-derived CDR1 and CDR2 are SNHLY and FYNNEI. This CDR3 is built from 11 residues. V lost 4 bases, J lost 3 bases, and 4 bases lay in between. CDR3 coding DNA: TGTGCCAGCAGTGTACACTACGAGCAGTACTTC. Its protein product is CASSVHYEQYF.